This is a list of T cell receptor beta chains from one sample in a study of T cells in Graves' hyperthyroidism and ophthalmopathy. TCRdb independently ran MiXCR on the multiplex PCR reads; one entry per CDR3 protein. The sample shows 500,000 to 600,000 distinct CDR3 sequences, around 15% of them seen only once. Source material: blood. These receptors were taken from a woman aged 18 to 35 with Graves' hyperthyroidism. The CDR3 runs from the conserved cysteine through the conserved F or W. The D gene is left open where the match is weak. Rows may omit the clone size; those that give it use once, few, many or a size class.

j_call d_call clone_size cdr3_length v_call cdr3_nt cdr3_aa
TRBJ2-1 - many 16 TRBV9 TGTGCCAGCAGCAAAGACACGATGGGCAGTTACAATGAGCAGTTCTTC CASSKDTMGSYNEQFF
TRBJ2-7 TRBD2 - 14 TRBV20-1 TGCAGTGCTAGAGATATAGCGGGGGCCTACGAGCAGTACTTC CSARDIAGAYEQYF
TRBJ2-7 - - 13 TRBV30 TGTGCCTGGAGTGCCTACGGCAGCTACGAGCAGTACTTC CAWSAYGSYEQYF
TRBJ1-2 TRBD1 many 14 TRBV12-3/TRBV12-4 TGTGCCAGCAGCCGGGACAGGGCTAACTATGGCTACACCTTC CASSRDRANYGYTF
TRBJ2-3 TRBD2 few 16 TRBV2 TGTGCCAGCAAAATGACAGGGACTAGCGGCACAGATACGCAGTATTTT CASKMTGTSGTDTQYF
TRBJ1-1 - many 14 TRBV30 TGTGCCTGGATTTCGCTCGTTCGGGACACTGAAGCTTTCTTT CAWISLVRDTEAFF
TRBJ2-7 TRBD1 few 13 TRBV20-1 TGCAGTGCTGACAGGGGACTCTCCTACGAGCAGTACTTC CSADRGLSYEQYF
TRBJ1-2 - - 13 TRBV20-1 TGCAGTGCTAGGCATCCGCATGACTATGGCTACACCTTC CSARHPHDYGYTF
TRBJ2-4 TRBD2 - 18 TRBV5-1 TGCGCCAGCAGCCCGGGACTAGCGGGAGAGGTTGTCAAAAACATTCAGTACTTC CASSPGLAGEVVKNIQYF
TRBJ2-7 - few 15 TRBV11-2 TGTGCCAGCAGCCCTCGGATCCCCCGGTCTTACGAGCAGTACTTC CASSPRIPRSYEQYF
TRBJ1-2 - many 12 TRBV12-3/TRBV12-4 TGTGCCAGCAGTTCGGGTTTCTATGGCTACACCTTC CASSSGFYGYTF
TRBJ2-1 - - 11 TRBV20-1 TGCAGTGCTACCACAGGGTCTTGGCAGTTCTTC CSATTGSWQFF
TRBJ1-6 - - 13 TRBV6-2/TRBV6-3 TGTGCCAGCAGTGGGACATTGGGTTCACCCCTCCACTTT CASSGTLGSPLHF
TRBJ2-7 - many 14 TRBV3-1 TGTGCCAGCAGCCTAAGGGACACCTCCTACGAGCAGTACTTC CASSLRDTSYEQYF
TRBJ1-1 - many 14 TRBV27 TGTGCCAGCAGTCGACAGGAGACGAACACTGAAGCTTTCTTT CASSRQETNTEAFF
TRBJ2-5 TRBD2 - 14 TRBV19 TGTGCCAGTAGTAACGGGGGGACCCAAGAGACCCAGTACTTC CASSNGGTQETQYF
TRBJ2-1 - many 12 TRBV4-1 TGCGCCAGCAGCTGGCCGAACGGTGAGCAGTTCTTC CASSWPNGEQFF
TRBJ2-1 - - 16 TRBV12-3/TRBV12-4 TGTGCCAGCAGTCCCCTCCTTAGGGCGCCCCACAATGAGCGGTTCTTC CASSPLLRAPHNERFF
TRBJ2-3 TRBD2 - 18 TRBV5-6 TGTGCCAGCAGCAGTGGACTAGCGGGGGGGCCGGGCACAGATACGCAGTATTTT CASSSGLAGGPGTDTQYF
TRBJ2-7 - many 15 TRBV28 TGTGCCAGCAGTTTATCCGAACTGGTACTCTACGAGCAGTACTTC CASSLSELVLYEQYF
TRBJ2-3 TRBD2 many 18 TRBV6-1 TGTGCCAGCAGTCCGGGACTAGCGGGGGGCCTTAGCACAGATACGCAGTATTTT CASSPGLAGGLSTDTQYF
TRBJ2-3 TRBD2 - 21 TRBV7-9 TGTGCCAGCAGCTACTTTCCCCGGCTAGCGGGAGAGAGAACTAGCACAGATACGCAGTATTTT CASSYFPRLAGERTSTDTQYF
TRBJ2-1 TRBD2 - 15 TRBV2 TGTGCCAGCAGTCCTACTAGCGGGAGGCCTTTTGAGCAGTTCTTC CASSPTSGRPFEQFF
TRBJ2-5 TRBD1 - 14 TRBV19 TGTGCCAGTAGACAGGGGGCGTCGGGGAAGACCCAGTACTTC CASRQGASGKTQYF
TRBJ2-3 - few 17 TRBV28 TGTGCCAGCAGTTTATGGGTAGCGGCCCCAGTCGGCGATACGCAGTATTTT CASSLWVAAPVGDTQYF
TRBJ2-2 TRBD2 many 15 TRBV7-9 TGTGCCAGCAGCCCCCCGGGACTAAAGACCGGGGAGCTGTTTTTT CASSPPGLKTGELFF
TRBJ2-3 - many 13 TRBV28 TGTGCCAGCAGGGAAATTAGCACAGATACGCAGTATTTT CASREISTDTQYF
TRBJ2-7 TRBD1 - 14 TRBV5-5 TGTGCCAGCAGCCCTTGGACAGGGGCCATCGAGCAGTACTTC CASSPWTGAIEQYF
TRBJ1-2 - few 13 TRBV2 TGTGCCAGCAGTGTAAAATCTAACTATGGCTACACCTTC CASSVKSNYGYTF
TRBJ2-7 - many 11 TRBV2 TGTGCCAGCAGTGAAGTGTTAGCGCACTACTTC CASSEVLAHYF
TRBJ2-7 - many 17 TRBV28 TGTGCCAGCAGTCCTGGACAGGGGGGACTAGCGGCCTACGAGCAGTACTTC CASSPGQGGLAAYEQYF
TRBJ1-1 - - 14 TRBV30 TGTGCCTGGAGTGGGACCACTTCTGGCACTGAAGCTTTCTTT CAWSGTTSGTEAFF
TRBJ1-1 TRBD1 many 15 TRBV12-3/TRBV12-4 TGTGCCAGCACCCCCGGACAGGGAGGATACACTGAAGCTTTCTTT CASTPGQGGYTEAFF
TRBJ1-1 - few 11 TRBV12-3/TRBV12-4 TGTGCCAGCAGCGTCACACTAGAAGCTTTCTTT CASSVTLEAFF